This record looks at one T cell receptor beta chain sequence and its context. Antigen: not known. The sample originates from a study of T-cell memory formation after mild COVID-19. TCRdb reanalysed the 5' RACE reads using MiXCR and keeps one entry per CDR3 protein. The sample contains about 360,000 distinct CDR3 sequences, under 15% of which appear only once. Trimming cost V 5 bases and J 7 bases; bases outside gene matches: 8. Germline V gene data show CDR1 as MNHEY and CDR2 as SVGAGI. The CDR3 loop spans 14 amino acids. Overall study findings and caveats: The CD4+ clones that contracted clustered mainly within CM and EM, and the CD8+ clones concentrated in EMRA.

This chain joins TRBV6-5 and TRBJ2-1; 7 bases match TRBD1. This TCR came from a young man who had mild COVID-19 (a few samples of this study predate the infection). Cell type and time point are not known. The sample was PBMCs or a T cell subset sorted from them (not recorded which). CDR3 DNA: TGTGCCAGCAGTCGACAGGGATCTACGAATGAGCAGTTCTTC. Translating it yields CASSRQGSTNEQFF.